The present entry profiles one T cell receptor beta chain with its context. The antigen it binds to is not known. The input lacks base qualities; no much larger clone sits a single base away. This sample stems from a study of OX40 agonist ivuxolimab in advanced cancers. Background on the whole study: Ivuxolimab was a fully human IgG2 agonistic monoclonal antibody targeting the costimulatory receptor OX40 (CD134). The paper describes the monotherapy dose-escalation part (N of about 50 patients) of the phase I trial of ivuxolimab. Intravenous ivuxolimab was administered to patients every 2 weeks at six dose levels: 0.01, 0.1, 0.3, 1.5, 3 and 10 mg/kg. Partial responses were achieved by three dose-escalation patients, of whom one had hepatocellular carcinoma and two had cutaneous melanoma. The dose-escalation cohort was about 83% male with a mean age of about 60 years, ranging from roughly 23 to 90. Peripheral TCRbeta sequencing was intended to test whether TCR sequence diversity was altered and clonal T-cell expansion was caused by ivuxolimab. Prior anti-PD-1, anti-PD-L1 or anti-CTLA-4 therapy was permitted, and 40% of dose-escalation patients had received checkpoint inhibitors. Of the roughly 52 dose-escalation patients, hepatocellular carcinoma was present in some 19, melanoma in approximately 15, renal cell carcinoma in 9 and head and neck cancer in 9.

The trial excluded patients who had a history of autoimmune disease or were on systemic immunosuppression. Peripheral blood for TCR sequencing was collected from all dose cohorts at baseline, on cycle 4 day 1, and on cycle 7 day 1. Samples came from an open-label, multicenter, first-in-human phase I dose-escalation trial of ivuxolimab. Adults with locally advanced or metastatic melanoma, renal cell carcinoma, hepatocellular carcinoma or head and neck squamous cell carcinoma were enrolled in the trial. Before TCR sequencing, CD4+ T cells and CD8+ T cells from peripheral blood were sorted into separate populations. For sequencing of the TCRbeta CDR3 region, genomic DNA was extracted from the sorted cells. TCRbeta CDR3 regions were sequenced using the immunoSEQ Assay. TCRdb obtained this table from immuneACCESS and retained in-frame rearrangements with V and J assigned. These tables miss some clones; where compared with another copy, unresolved V genes account for less than half of the shortfall, and the remainder is unexplained. The sample table holds about 13,000 clones, of which more than 75% were seen once. The top ten clones comprise around 40% of the sample.

After removal of 4 bases from V and 3 bases from J, the junction retains 7 bases not matched to a gene. CDR1 and CDR2, per the germline V gene (reference sequence), are MNHNY and SVGAGI. Spanning cysteine to phenylalanine, the CDR3 consists of 15 amino acids. The entry retains the CDR3 DNA only, 45 bases that are in frame from base 1. Results the study describes overall, beyond this receptor: Clonal expansion of both CD4+ and CD8+ blood T cells was observed from baseline to week 6 at doses 0.1 to 3.0 mg/kg. Low levels of normalized T-cell clonal expansion were also shown by some nonresponding patients. Antigen specificity was not determined for the clonally expanded peripheral T cells. After ivuxolimab, expanded clones were on average more numerous among CD8+ T cells than among CD4+ T cells. In the 0.1-3.0 mg/kg groups, partial responders were among the patients with the lowest normalized peripheral clonal expansion, particularly in CD8+ T cells.

This TCR was sampled from an adult with an advanced solid tumor such as melanoma, head and neck, liver or kidney cancer. Source: CD4+ or CD8+ T cells sorted from blood, taken in a trial of the OX40 agonist ivuxolimab. Recombination linked TRBV6-6 to TRBJ1-1, and 8 junctional nucleotides match TRBD1. The CDR3 loop reads CASSLGQGADTEAFF. The DNA is TGTGCCAGCAGTTTAGGTCAGGGGGCGGACACTGAAGCTTTCTTT.